This T cell receptor beta chain was recovered during a study of control samples from healthy donors and cancer patients. The CDR3 runs 14 residues. In germline, CDR1 is MDHEN, CDR2 SYDVKM. Trimming took off 6 bases at V and 6 bases at J, with 16 bases between the two ends. Assay: immunoSEQ multiplex PCR; the TCRdb copy retains only in-frame clones and omits some. The sample records more than 95,000 clones, 80% to 90% being singletons. Specimen: PBMCs. The TCR comes from a woman in her forties or fifties with colorectal cancer. The V gene is TRBV28, the J gene TRBJ2-3, with no clear D. The DNA of the CDR3 is TGTGCCAGCAGCATACCCCCCAGGAGTGATACGCAGTATTTT. This encodes CASSIPPRSDTQYF.